This T cell receptor beta chain was captured in a study of Graves' ophthalmopathy and Graves' hyperthyroidism. V was trimmed by 5 bases and J by 4 bases, leaving 12 bases between them. This CDR3 has 13 residues. Germline loops: CDR1 SGHTA, CDR2 FQGNSA. RNA transcripts were the source from which TCR beta CDR3 regions were amplified. An opening RT-PCR round employed HTBI primers and preceded a second-round multiplex PCR. One entry per CDR3 protein, called by TCRdb with MiXCR from the multiplex PCR reads. The sample yields 900,000 to 1,200,000 distinct CDR3 sequences, about two fifths seen once. This clonotype was observed many times.

Sequencing was carried out using peripheral blood or thyroid tissue (not recorded which). The clonotype originates from an adult man with Graves' hyperthyroidism. The J gene is TRBJ2-7, the V gene TRBV7-2; possible D gene TRBD2, 6 bases. DNA of the CDR3: TGTGCCAGCAGCGGGGGGAGCGCTTACGAGCAGTACTTC. It is translated as CASSGGSAYEQYF.